This TCR beta chain was identified in a study of control samples from healthy donors and cancer patients (dated by TCRdb to about 2020). On this clone: The clone's antigen remains unknown. No base quality values were provided; no much bigger clone lies one nucleotide off.

Receptor amplification or capture employed the immunoSEQ multiplex PCR assay. TCRdb holds this immuneACCESS table with in-frame rearrangements only. Some clones are missing; in checked studies, unresolved V genes explain under half, and the rest has no known cause. This sample is represented by about 58,000 clones; 94% of them were singletons. The ten largest account for roughly 4% of the sample. V drops 0 bases and J drops 9 bases, leaving 20 bases in between. CDR1 and CDR2 are drawn from the germline V gene: ENHRY, SYGVKD. The CDR3, cysteine through phenylalanine, is 16 amino acids long. The CDR3 DNA has 48 bases and is translated from base 1.

Sequenced: blood. This receptor was identified in a man aged 25 to 45 in good health. The chain couples TRBV10-3 to TRBJ2-5; 6 matching bases give a weak D call of TRBD2. The sequence in DNA is TGTGCCATCAGTGAGTCGAAGGCCAGGGAGGCTGAGGCCCAGTACTTC. Its translation is CAISESKAREAEAQYF.